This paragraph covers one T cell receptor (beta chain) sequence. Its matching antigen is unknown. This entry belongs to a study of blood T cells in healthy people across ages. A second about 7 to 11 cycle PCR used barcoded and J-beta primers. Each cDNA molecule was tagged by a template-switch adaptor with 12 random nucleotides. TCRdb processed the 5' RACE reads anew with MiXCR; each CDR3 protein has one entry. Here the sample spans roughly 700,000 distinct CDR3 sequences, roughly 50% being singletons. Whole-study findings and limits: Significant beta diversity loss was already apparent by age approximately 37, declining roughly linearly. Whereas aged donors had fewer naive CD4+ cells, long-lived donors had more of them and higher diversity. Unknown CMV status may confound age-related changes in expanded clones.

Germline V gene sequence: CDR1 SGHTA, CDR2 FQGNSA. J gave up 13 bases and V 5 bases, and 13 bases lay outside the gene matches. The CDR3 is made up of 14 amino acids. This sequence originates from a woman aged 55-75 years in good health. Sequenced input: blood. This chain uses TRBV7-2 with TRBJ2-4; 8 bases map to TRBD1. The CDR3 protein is CASSVRDRRNEQYF. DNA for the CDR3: TGTGCCAGCAGCGTAAGGGACAGGCGGAATGAGCAGTACTTC.